These T cell receptor beta chains were read from a single sample in a study of beta chain features in type 1 diabetes. Only in-frame clones appear in the TCRdb table, and some are missing; sequencing was by immunoSEQ multiplex PCR. The table includes hundreds of thousands of clones, roughly 12% detected once. The sequenced sample was naive CD4+ T cells from blood. The receptors shown here come from a man aged 18 to 35 in good health. Each CDR3 is given with its conserved first and last residue. A D gene is named only where the DNA matches it firmly. The size field is filled for only some rows; it gives once, few, many or a size class.

v_gene,d_gene,j_gene,abundance,CDR3nt,CDR3aa
TRBV30,NA,TRBJ2-3,NA,TGTGCCTGGAGTGCCGGGGCAGATACGCAGTATTTT,CAWSAGADTQYF
TRBV7-2,TRBD2,TRBJ2-1,NA,TGTGCCAGCAGACCAACTAGCGGGGACTACAATGAGCAGTTCTTC,CASRPTSGDYNEQFF
TRBV29-1,NA,TRBJ1-2,few,TGCAGCGTTGAAGATAATTGGCAGGGCAATGGCTACACCTTC,CSVEDNWQGNGYTF
TRBV11-2,NA,TRBJ2-3,few,TGTGCCAGCAGCTTAGCACTATACAGCACAGATACGCAGTATTTT,CASSLALYSTDTQYF
TRBV28,NA,TRBJ1-1,NA,TGTGCCAGCAGTTTAATATCCGGGGTGATGAGGACTGAAGCTTTCTTT,CASSLISGVMRTEAFF
TRBV7-5,NA,TRBJ2-1,few,TGTGTCAGAAGCTTATTTTCTACTAGCGGGGAAAGCTCCTACAATGAGCAGTTCTTC,CVRSLFSTSGESSYNEQFF
TRBV9,TRBD2,TRBJ2-3,few,TGTGCCAGCAGCGTTGCAGCGGGATTCACAGATACGCAGTATTTT,CASSVAAGFTDTQYF
TRBV28,NA,TRBJ2-4,few,TGTGCCAGCAGTTTGGGGGCGGGCGGCGAAAACATTCAGTACTTC,CASSLGAGGENIQYF
TRBV28,TRBD2,TRBJ2-6,NA,TGTGCCAGCAATAGCGGGAGTTTTTCTGGGGCCAACGTCCTGACTTTC,CASNSGSFSGANVLTF
TRBV6-5,NA,TRBJ1-5,few,TGTGCCAGCAGTTATGGAGATAGCAATCAGCCCCAGCATTTT,CASSYGDSNQPQHF
TRBV5-6,NA,TRBJ1-2,NA,TGTGCCAGCAGAAAACCATTCCGGGGGGGCTACACCTTC,CASRKPFRGGYTF
TRBV9,TRBD2,TRBJ2-1,few,TGTGCCAGCAGCCCTAGTAGCGGGAGTGGGTTATACAATGAGCAGTTCTTC,CASSPSSGSGLYNEQFF
TRBV28,NA,TRBJ2-4,NA,TGTGCCAGCAGTCCCCCTCGGCAGGTCGAGTACTTC,CASSPPRQVEYF
TRBV21-1,NA,TRBJ2-3,few,TGTGCCAGCAGCAAAGGTAGACTAGCGGGAGTAACAGATACGCAGTATTTT,CASSKGRLAGVTDTQYF
TRBV6-5,TRBD1,TRBJ1-5,NA,TGTGCCAGCAGACAGGGGTTGAGCAATCAGCCCCAGCATTTT,CASRQGLSNQPQHF
TRBV28,TRBD2,TRBJ2-7,few,TGTGCCAGCAGTCCCGGGACTAGCGGGCCCTCCGAGCAGTACTTC,CASSPGTSGPSEQYF
TRBV7-8,NA,TRBJ2-3,NA,TGTGCCAGCAGCTTGAGGATAGGCTGGGGCACAGATACGCAGTATTTT,CASSLRIGWGTDTQYF
TRBV19,TRBD2,TRBJ2-5,NA,TGTGCCAGTAGTAGCGGCGGGAGCGAGACCCAGTACTTC,CASSSGGSETQYF
TRBV18,NA,TRBJ1-1,NA,TGTGCCAGCTCACCAGACGGAGAGAACACTGAAGCTTTCTTT,CASSPDGENTEAFF
TRBV7-3,TRBD1,TRBJ2-1,NA,TGTGCCAGCAGCCAGGGGGCTCAGCAGTTCTTC,CASSQGAQQFF
TRBV5-1,TRBD2,TRBJ2-7,few,TGCGCCAGCAGGACCCTGACTAGCGGGAGTTCCTACGAGCAGTACTTC,CASRTLTSGSSYEQYF
TRBV15,TRBD1,TRBJ1-4,NA,TGTGCCACCAGCGGGACTGGGACAGCATTTAATGAAAAACTGTTTTTT,CATSGTGTAFNEKLFF
TRBV4-3,NA,TRBJ2-7,few,TGCGCCAGCAGCCACGACGACAGGTCCTACGAGCAGTACTTC,CASSHDDRSYEQYF
TRBV18,NA,TRBJ1-4,NA,TGTGCCAGCTCCCTAAGTGGACAGCAGGATGGTGAAAAACTGTTTTTT,CASSLSGQQDGEKLFF
TRBV28,TRBD1,TRBJ1-2,NA,TGTGCCAGCACCATTCCCGGACAGGGGCGCTACACCTTC,CASTIPGQGRYTF
TRBV6-1,TRBD2,TRBJ2-5,NA,TGTGCGAGCACCGTTGCGGGAGATAGAGAGACCCAGTACTTC,CASTVAGDRETQYF
TRBV4-3,NA,TRBJ1-5,few,TGCGCCAGCAGCCAAGTAGGCGGATCCCAGCCCCAGCATTTT,CASSQVGGSQPQHF
TRBV15,NA,TRBJ2-5,few,TGTGCCACCAGCAGAGTCGTATTCCAAGAGACCCAGTACTTC,CATSRVVFQETQYF
TRBV5-1,NA,TRBJ2-1,NA,TGCGCCAGCAGCTTGGGCGGCGAGTTGGGACTGGATGAGCAGTTCTTC,CASSLGGELGLDEQFF
TRBV19,NA,TRBJ2-3,NA,TGTGCCAGTAGTAATGGGGCGGGACGGACGACAGATACGCAGTATTTT,CASSNGAGRTTDTQYF
TRBV5-1,TRBD2,TRBJ2-3,few,TGCGCCAGCAGCGCCGGGGGGGGCACAGATACGCAGTATTTT,CASSAGGGTDTQYF
TRBV30,NA,TRBJ2-7,NA,TGTGCCTGGAGTGTATACTCCGCAGGGAAGACTGCCTACGAGCAGTACTTC,CAWSVYSAGKTAYEQYF
TRBV30,TRBD1,TRBJ1-1,NA,TGTGCCGGGGGGACAGGGTTTTATGAAAACACTGAAGCTTTCTTT,CAGGTGFYENTEAFF
TRBV19,TRBD1,TRBJ2-2,NA,TGTGCCAGTATGACGGGACAGTACACCGGGGAGCTGTTTTTT,CASMTGQYTGELFF
TRBV30,TRBD2,TRBJ2-1,few,TGTGCCTGGAGTATAGGACTAGCGGGGGTTGAGCAGTTCTTC,CAWSIGLAGVEQFF
TRBV27,NA,TRBJ2-3,few,TGTGCCAGCAGTAACAGACTAGGTTCCTGGGATACGCAGTATTTT,CASSNRLGSWDTQYF
TRBV18,TRBD1,TRBJ1-1,NA,TGTGCCAGCTCACCCCGCGACAGGGGGCAATCCCCCCTGAACACTGAAGCTTTCTTT,CASSPRDRGQSPLNTEAFF
TRBV4-3,TRBD1,TRBJ1-2,few,TGCGCCAGCAGCCAATCGACAGGGGGCCAGTATGGCTACACCTTC,CASSQSTGGQYGYTF
TRBV29-1,NA,TRBJ1-3,few,TGCAGCGTTGAGGGCCCTGGAAACACCATATATTTT,CSVEGPGNTIYF
TRBV5-1,TRBD1,TRBJ2-3,few,TGCGCCAGCAGCTTGGGGGACAGGGCGGGCACAGATACGCAGTATTTT,CASSLGDRAGTDTQYF
TRBV5-4,TRBD2,TRBJ2-1,few,TGTGCCAGCAGCTTAAGCGGGAGCTCCTACAATGAGCAGTTCTTC,CASSLSGSSYNEQFF
TRBV19,TRBD1,TRBJ1-5,NA,TGTGCCAGTAGTGCCACAGGGGGCCGAAATCAGCCCCAGCATTTT,CASSATGGRNQPQHF
TRBV7-2,TRBD1,TRBJ1-2,NA,TGTGCCAGCAGCAGTCGACAGGGGCCCTCCGCTAACTATGGCTACACCTTC,CASSSRQGPSANYGYTF
TRBV7-9,NA,TRBJ1-4,few,TGTGCCACCTCTGGGGGGGAGGAAAAACTGTTTTTT,CATSGGEEKLFF
TRBV5-1,TRBD1,TRBJ2-2,NA,TGCGCCAGCAGCTTGGATCGGACAGGGATTACCGGGGAGCTGTTTTTT,CASSLDRTGITGELFF
TRBV14,TRBD2,TRBJ2-3,NA,TGTGCCAGCAGCCCATACAGGCGGGAGTTAGGCACAGATACGCAGTATTTT,CASSPYRRELGTDTQYF